This T cell receptor beta chain derives from a study of blood T cell repertoires in COVID-19. The wider study: The cDNA or gDNA used as material had been derived from T cells, B-cell-depleted T cells, or PBMCs.

The CDR3 loop spans 16 amino acids. V gave up 2 bases and J gave up 3 bases; unmatched junction bases: 7. The germline V gene has CDR1 MGHRA and CDR2 YSYEKL. Per the original data handling: Amplification of reference gene primers provided the estimated nucleated cell counts. Sequenced by immunoSEQ multiplex PCR; TCRdb stores in-frame clones only, minus some. Clonal size and the V and J genes are those of that table, whereas D and trimming came from the DNA. Of approximately 210,000 clones listed, around nine tenths were seen once; the top ten hold about 5%. Input material: peripheral blood. The V and J genes are TRBV4-1 and TRBJ1-2; 9 bases are shared with TRBD1. The TCR comes from a middle-aged woman with acute or convalescent COVID-19. CDR3: CASSQSPDRGHYGYTF. In DNA, the CDR3 is TGCGCCAGCAGCCAATCACCGGACAGGGGTCACTATGGCTACACCTTC.